Below, 17 T cell receptor beta chains from the same sample are listed, as sequenced in a study of graft-versus-host responses after intestinal transplantation. Assay used: immunoSEQ multiplex PCR; TCRdb lists only in-frame clones, some missing. The table includes roughly 92,000 clones, 85% to 90% detected once. For these receptors, no antigen is known. The sequencing here drew on unstimulated CD4+ T cells sorted from spleen or lymph node cells, taken before intestinal transplant. The receptors shown here come from a human donor who received an intestinal transplant.

This clone was seen once. This chain uses TRBV27 with TRBJ1-4; TRBD1 matches 7 bases. The ends lost 8 bases at V and 4 bases at J; junction bases unmatched: 7. This CDR3 has 14 residues. Germline V gene data show CDR1 as MNHEY and CDR2 as SMNVEV (reference sequence). The DNA for the CDR3 is TGTGCCAGCCCGCTCGGGACAGTTAATGAAAAACTGTTTTTT. As protein: CASPLGTVNEKLFF.

In nucleotides, the CDR3 is TGTGCCAGCAGCTTGTGGAGGGGGGGGTACACAGATACGCAGTATTTT. This codes for CASSLWRGGYTDTQYF. The rearrangement links TRBV7-2 to TRBJ2-3; perhaps TRBD2 as D (7 bases). The CDR3 extends over 16 amino acids. Between the trimmed V and J ends, which lost 3 bases and 2 bases, there was a span of 15 bases. The V gene's germline CDR1 is SGHTA and CDR2 FQGNSA.

The chain links TRBV7-9 to TRBJ1-1; D is undetermined. The CDR3 is 14 residues long. Trimming took 5 bases from V and 2 from J, leaving 12 bases between them. CDR1 and CDR2 from the germline V gene are SEHNR and FQNEAQ (reference sequence). In DNA, the CDR3 is TGTGCCAGCAGCCTCGGGTGGAAAAACACTGAAGCTTTCTTT. Translation: CASSLGWKNTEAFF. Filled out from reference TRBV7-9 and TRBJ1-1, the complete variable domain reads DTGVSQNPRHKITKRGQNVTFRCDPISEHNRLYWYRQTLGQGPEFLTYFQNEAQLEKSRLLSDRFSAERPKGSFSTLEIQRTEQGDSAMYLCASSLGWKNTEAFFGQGTRLTVV.

This clone was observed once. J is TRBJ2-5 and V is TRBV5-1; D is unresolved. The CDR3 extends over 10 amino acids. The ends were cut back, 4 bases at V and 7 bases at J, with 5 bases in the middle. Germline values: CDR1 SGHRS, CDR2 YFSETQ. The CDR3 spells CASSPRTQYF. As DNA, the CDR3 is TGCGCCAGCAGCCCCAGGACCCAGTACTTC.

The chain joins TRBV10-3 to TRBJ1-6; D unresolved. This CDR3 spans 14 amino acids. V gave up 0 bases and J gave up 7 bases, with 7 bases separating them. Germline V CDR1 and CDR2: ENHRY, SYGVKD. The CDR3 nucleotides are TGTGCCATCAGTGAGTCTAACAGAAATTCACCCCTCCACTTT. Translating gives CAISESNRNSPLHF.

This clone was detected only once. V and J are TRBV11-2 and TRBJ1-6, with no clear D. CDR3 length: 14 amino acids. The V end was cut by 5 bases, the J end by 1 base, with 6 bases between. CDR1 and CDR2 (germline): SGHAT, FQNNGV. In nucleotides, the CDR3 is TGTGCCAGCAGCGCGGCGTCCTATAATTCACCCCTCCACTTT. Translating it yields CASSAASYNSPLHF.

The chain couples TRBV11-2 to TRBJ2-7, with D possibly matching TRBD1 (5 bases). This CDR3 spans 13 amino acids. The germline CDR1 and CDR2 sequences are SGHAT and FQNNGV. With 5 bases removed from V and 3 bases from J, the gap between germline ends came to 11 bases. In DNA, the CDR3 is TGTGCCAGCAGCCGAGACAGAGGCTACGAGCAGTACTTC. It specifies CASSRDRGYEQYF.

The chain is built from TRBV7-2 and TRBJ2-7; D not certain. Germline-derived CDR1 and CDR2 are SGHTA and FQGNSA. Trimming removed 3 bases from V and 2 bases from J, with 8 bases in between. This CDR3 has 13 amino acids. Here the CDR3 reads CASSLGTPYEQYF. The CDR3 DNA reads as TGTGCCAGCAGCTTGGGCACCCCCTACGAGCAGTACTTC.

The chain employs TRBV7-6 and TRBJ1-6; D is ambiguous. The germline V gene has CDR1 SGHVS and CDR2 FNYEAQ. CDR3 length: 14 amino acids. The V end lost 7 bases, the J end lost 9 bases, and 16 bases lay between the germline ends. The CDR3 sequence is CASTKVPEGSPLHF. CDR3 sequence (DNA): TGTGCCAGCACCAAAGTCCCCGAGGGTTCACCCCTCCACTTT.

This chain connects TRBV4-1 to TRBJ1-1; TRBD1 might be the D (5 bases). Trimming took 4 bases from V and 8 from J, leaving 11 bases between them. The CDR3 covers 12 residues. Germline V gene lookup returns CDR1 MGHRA and CDR2 YSYEKL. The CDR3 loop reads CASSRPGQEAFF. The CDR3 DNA reads TGCGCCAGCAGCCGCCCAGGGCAGGAAGCTTTCTTT.

The rearrangement uses TRBV7-6 and TRBJ1-1, with TRBD1 identical over 11 bases. Germline V gene lookup returns CDR1 SGHVS and CDR2 FNYEAQ. This CDR3 comprises 16 residues. V lost 1 base to trimming and J lost 5 bases; unmatched junction nucleotides: 6. CDR3 sequence: CASSLGPGQGGTEAFF. CDR3 DNA sequence: TGTGCCAGCAGCTTAGGACCGGGACAGGGGGGTACTGAAGCTTTCTTT.

The rearrangement links TRBV4-2 to TRBJ2-3; D may be TRBD2 (5 bases). V shed 2 bases and J shed 2 bases, with 11 bases lying between them. The V gene's germline CDR1 is LGHNA and CDR2 YNFKEQ. This CDR3 is 15 amino acids long. CDR3 protein: CASSQSPGSTDTQYF. The DNA of the CDR3 is TGTGCCAGCAGCCAATCCCCGGGGTCCACAGATACGCAGTATTTT.

The chain has TRBV4-2 and TRBJ2-7, with 11 bases fitting TRBD2. CDR1 and CDR2 (germline): LGHNA, YNFKEQ. V shed 0 bases, J shed 2 bases, and the junction held 9 bases outside the gene matches. CDR3 length equals 18 residues. Written as DNA, the CDR3 is TGTGCCAGCAGCCAAGAATCGTCTAGCGGGGGGACGCCCTACGAGCAGTACTTC. Its protein is CASSQESSSGGTPYEQYF.

The gene calls are TRBV5-4 and TRBJ1-1, with a tentative D call TRBD1 (5 bases). This CDR3 has 14 residues. With 4 bases removed from V and 0 bases from J, the gap between germline ends came to 10 bases. The V gene's germline CDR1 is SGHNT and CDR2 YYREEE (reference sequence). The CDR3 coding sequence is TGTGCCAGCAGCGGCGGGACGGTGAACACTGAAGCTTTCTTT. It translates to CASSGGTVNTEAFF.

This chain joins TRBV19 and TRBJ2-7; D is undetermined. The CDR3 runs 13 residues. Germline V gene lookup returns CDR1 LNHDA and CDR2 SQIVND (reference sequence). V gave up 7 bases and J gave up 0 bases, with 10 bases separating them. This chain's CDR3 is CASNGGNSYEQYF. DNA of the CDR3: TGTGCCAGTAATGGCGGAAACTCCTACGAGCAGTACTTC.

The chain employs TRBV7-9 and TRBJ2-7; no firm D call. The CDR3 runs 13 residues. Trimming removed 4 bases from V and 6 bases from J, with 13 bases in between. Germline V gene data show CDR1 as SEHNR and CDR2 as FQNEAQ (reference sequence). The CDR3 loop reads CASSSAGLIEQYF. DNA of the CDR3: TGTGCCAGCAGCTCGGCAGGCTTGATCGAGCAGTACTTC. Full variable domain (missing parts from reference TRBV7-9 and TRBJ2-7): DTGVSQNPRHKITKRGQNVTFRCDPISEHNRLYWYRQTLGQGPEFLTYFQNEAQLEKSRLLSDRFSAERPKGSFSTLEIQRTEQGDSAMYLCASSSAGLIEQYFGPGTRLTVT.

The chain joins TRBV11-3 to TRBJ2-2; 7 bases match TRBD1. The germline CDR1 and CDR2 sequences are SGHNT and YENEEA. V dropped 3 bases and J dropped 5; count of bases not matched to a gene: 3. This CDR3 has 14 amino acids. In DNA form, the CDR3 reads TGTGCCAGCAGCTTGGACAGGTCAACCGGGGAGCTGTTTTTT. Amino acid sequence: CASSLDRSTGELFF. Combining the CDR3 with reference TRBV11-3 and TRBJ2-2 gives the whole variable domain EAGVVQSPRYKIIEKKQPVAFWCNPISGHNTLYWYLQNLGQGPELLIRYENEEAVDDSQLPKDRFSAERLKGVDSTLKIQPAELGDSAVYLCASSLDRSTGELFFGEGSRLTVL.